This T cell receptor (beta chain) derives from a study of blood T cell repertoires in COVID-19. On the study more broadly: The United States, Italy and Spain were the sources of the acute and convalescent COVID-19 samples. PBMCs, B-cell-depleted T cells, or T cells provided the cDNA or gDNA that made up the material.

Per the study methods: Reference gene primer amplification gave nucleated cell count estimates. Here immunoSEQ multiplex PCR was the method, and the copy in TCRdb shows in-frame clones only, minus some. From that table come the V and J calls and clone size; the DNA was used to work out D and trimming. The repertoire holds about 130,000 clones, with approximately 84% as singletons. The CDR3 length is 16 residues. V trimming: 2 bases; J trimming: 10 bases; junction bases outside the gene matches: 10. Germline values: CDR1 MGHRA, CDR2 YSYEKL. The receptor was isolated from a woman older than 75 with acute or convalescent COVID-19. The V call is TRBV4-1, the J call TRBJ1-6, with 8 nucleotides matching TRBD1. The source material was peripheral blood. In nucleotides, the CDR3 is TGCGCCAGCAGCCAAAGGACAGGGCTTGGAGAATCACCCCTCCACTTT. It codes for CASSQRTGLGESPLHF.